The rows below give T cell receptor beta chains drawn from one sample of a study of cytomegalovirus exposure and HLA in healthy donors. The method was immunoSEQ multiplex PCR; TCRdb's version includes in-frame clones alone and lacks a portion of them. This table holds fewer than 200,000 clones, about 88% found once. What was sequenced was PBMCs. Receptor source: a girl under two years old in good health and CMV-seronegative. The CDR3 runs from the conserved cysteine through the conserved F or W. Fields, in order: clone size, V gene, D gene, J gene, CDR3 DNA, CDR3 protein. A D gene is named only where the DNA matches it firmly. Not every row has a clone size; where given, it reads once, few, many or a size class.

-	TRBV5-4	TRBD2	TRBJ2-7	TGTGCCAGCAGCTTGGCCCCACCTCGTAGCGGGGGGTTCTACGAGCAGTACTTC	CASSLAPPRSGGFYEQYF
-	TRBV7-2	-	TRBJ2-5	TGTGCCAGCAGCTTAAGTTATCTGGTCGGGGAGACCCAGTACTTC	CASSLSYLVGETQYF
-	TRBV7-6	TRBD1	TRBJ2-7	TGTGCCAGCAGCTTAATGGCAGGGGGACCTTACGAGCAGTACTTC	CASSLMAGGPYEQYF
-	TRBV7-2	-	TRBJ2-7	TGTGCCAGCACCCCGACCACTAGTACCTACGAGCAGTACTTC	CASTPTTSTYEQYF
-	TRBV5-1	-	TRBJ1-2	TGCGCCAGCAGCTTGGAAGGGAGGGGCCAGGGGCTAGAAGGCTACACCTTC	CASSLEGRGQGLEGYTF
-	TRBV2	TRBD2	TRBJ2-3	TGTGCCAGCAGGGGAAGAACTAGCGGGAGACCCACAGATACGCAGTATTTT	CASRGRTSGRPTDTQYF
-	TRBV27	-	TRBJ1-4	TGTGCCAGACAACAGGGAAATAATGAAAAACTGTTTTTT	CARQQGNNEKLFF
-	TRBV6-1	-	TRBJ1-6	TGTGCCAGCAGTGAAGCCCCACCAGGGCTAACTTTTAATTCACCCCTCCACTTT	CASSEAPPGLTFNSPLHF
-	TRBV25-1	TRBD1	TRBJ2-1	TGTGCCAGCAGTGTGGTACGACAGGGGATGGTTGAGCAGTTCTTC	CASSVVRQGMVEQFF
once	TRBV19	TRBD1	TRBJ1-6	TGTGCCAGTAGTGGGGACAGGGGGCAAAATTCACCCCTCCACTTT	CASSGDRGQNSPLHF
few	TRBV7-9	-	TRBJ1-6	TGTGCCAGCAGCTTGGACAGCTCCTATAATTCACCCCTCCACTTT	CASSLDSSYNSPLHF
-	TRBV9	-	TRBJ2-5	TGTGCCAGCAGCGGCGGGACTTTTTCCCAAGAGACCCAGTACTTC	CASSGGTFSQETQYF
-	TRBV4-2	-	TRBJ2-3	TGTGCCAGCAGCCAAGCAGCTCGGACTACGGCAGATACGCAGTATTTT	CASSQAARTTADTQYF